Listed below are T cell receptor beta chains from one sample, sequenced in a study of identical twins. Each CDR3 protein gets one entry after TCRdb re-called the 5' RACE reads with MiXCR. This table has some 500,000 distinct CDR3 sequences, 9.6% appearing once. The data also belong to a second study, concerning yellow fever vaccine responses in identical twins.

The sequenced sample was PBMCs. These TCRs come from a woman between 18 and 29 years old in good health. Each CDR3 is given with its conserved first and last residue. D genes are given only for firm matches. Clone size is not always given. Where it is, it says once, few, many or a class for expanded clones.

size	V	J	D	CDR3	DNA
-	TRBV20-1	TRBJ2-1	-	CSARDPSGLEQFF	TGCAGTGCTCGGGACCCCTCAGGCCTTGAGCAGTTCTTC
many	TRBV12-3/TRBV12-4	TRBJ2-3	-	CASTFPGSHVGTDTQYF	TGTGCCAGCACATTTCCTGGGAGCCACGTAGGCACAGATACGCAGTATTTT
few	TRBV4-2	TRBJ2-5	-	CASSQDGSAETQYF	TGTGCCAGCAGCCAAGATGGTAGCGCGGAGACCCAGTACTTC
few	TRBV11-2	TRBJ2-1	-	CASSFSLGLESSYNEQFF	TGTGCCAGCAGCTTTTCCCTGGGACTTGAGAGCTCCTACAATGAGCAGTTCTTC
many	TRBV6-5	TRBJ2-1	-	CASSYFGQTLYNEQFF	TGTGCCAGCAGTTACTTCGGACAGACTTTATACAATGAGCAGTTCTTC
many	TRBV5-1	TRBJ2-3	-	CASSLDGLELDTQYF	TGCGCCAGCAGCTTGGATGGGTTGGAACTAGATACGCAGTATTTT
many	TRBV30	TRBJ2-7	TRBD2	CAWKRASGRVSYEQYF	TGTGCCTGGAAAAGGGCTAGCGGGCGAGTCTCCTACGAGCAGTACTTC
-	TRBV20-1	TRBJ2-1	TRBD2	CSYDRAGGRSSYNEQFF	TGCAGTTATGACCGAGCGGGAGGCAGGAGCTCCTACAATGAGCAGTTCTTC
many	TRBV4-1	TRBJ2-5	-	CASSQYGTPEETQYF	TGCGCCAGCAGCCAATACGGGACTCCTGAAGAGACCCAGTACTTC
-	TRBV14	TRBJ2-1	TRBD1	CASSRQGGGDEQFF	TGTGCCAGCAGCCGACAGGGGGGCGGCGATGAGCAGTTCTTC
many	TRBV7-9	TRBJ2-7	-	CASSLAKPYEQYF	TGTGCCAGCAGCTTAGCCAAGCCGTACGAGCAGTACTTC
many	TRBV20-1	TRBJ2-7	-	CSIAGSSYEQYF	TGCAGTATCGCAGGAAGCTCCTACGAGCAGTACTTC
-	TRBV5-5	TRBJ2-5	TRBD2	CASSLRTSGVWGETQYF	TGTGCCAGCAGCTTGAGGACTAGCGGGGTCTGGGGAGAGACCCAGTACTTC
many	TRBV29-1	TRBJ2-3	-	CSVAGRITDTQYF	TGCAGCGTTGCGGGACGGATCACAGATACGCAGTATTTT
-	TRBV12-3/TRBV12-4	TRBJ1-6	-	CASSLRGSPLHF	TGTGCCAGCAGTTTACGCGGTTCACCCCTCCACTTT
many	TRBV5-1	TRBJ2-3	-	CASRWGGGPADTQYF	TGCGCCAGCCGATGGGGTGGGGGCCCCGCAGATACGCAGTATTTT
many	TRBV6-2/TRBV6-3	TRBJ1-1	-	CASSYVQTTGNTEAFF	TGTGCCAGCAGTTACGTGCAAACGACGGGGAACACTGAAGCTTTCTTT
many	TRBV13	TRBJ2-7	-	CASSLDGNSYEQYF	TGTGCCAGCAGCTTAGATGGGAATTCCTACGAGCAGTACTTC
many	TRBV15	TRBJ2-3	-	CATRYASISTDTQYF	TGTGCCACCAGGTACGCGAGTATAAGCACAGATACGCAGTATTTT
few	TRBV25-1	TRBJ2-2	-	CASSERDLGTGELFF	TGTGCCAGCAGTGAACGGGACTTGGGGACCGGGGAGCTGTTTTTT
-	TRBV4-2	TRBJ2-1	TRBD2	CASSQDRGSGGGNEQFF	TGTGCCAGCAGCCAAGATCGGGGTAGCGGGGGGGGCAATGAGCAGTTCTTC
-	TRBV7-2	TRBJ2-3	TRBD2	CASTLSGRASDTQYF	TGTGCCAGCACCCTTAGCGGGAGGGCCTCTGATACGCAGTATTTT
few	TRBV10-3	TRBJ2-3	TRBD2	CAISEGPAGDTDTQYF	TGTGCCATCAGTGAGGGTCCAGCGGGGGACACAGATACGCAGTATTTT
few	TRBV6-6	TRBJ1-2	TRBD1	CASSTGGGGYTF	TGTGCCAGCAGTACAGGGGGGGGTGGCTACACCTTC
-	TRBV28	TRBJ1-5	TRBD1	CASSPPQGGKPQHF	TGTGCCAGCAGTCCCCCCCAGGGGGGGAAGCCCCAGCATTTT
-	TRBV6-1	TRBJ1-5	-	CASRRDNGQPQHF	TGTGCCAGCAGAAGGGACAACGGGCAGCCCCAGCATTTT
few	TRBV4-1	TRBJ2-7	TRBD1	CASSQVGTGSGEQYF	TGCGCCAGCAGCCAAGTGGGGACAGGGTCAGGCGAGCAGTACTTC
few	TRBV27	TRBJ1-1	-	CASSPRVGEAFF	TGTGCCAGCAGTCCCCGAGTAGGCGAAGCTTTCTTT
-	TRBV5-1	TRBJ1-1	TRBD1	CASSLDTGAHTEAFF	TGCGCCAGCAGCTTGGATACAGGGGCCCACACTGAAGCTTTCTTT
many	TRBV6-1	TRBJ2-5	-	CASKKYSQETQYF	TGTGCCAGCAAAAAATATTCCCAAGAGACCCAGTACTTC
few	TRBV15	TRBJ2-5	TRBD2	CATSRDSGRGETQYF	TGTGCCACCAGCAGAGATAGCGGGAGGGGAGAGACCCAGTACTTC
-	TRBV27	TRBJ2-3	TRBD2	CASSQHLAGGATDTQYF	TGTGCCAGCAGCCAACATCTAGCGGGTGGGGCCACAGATACGCAGTATTTT
many	TRBV6-1	TRBJ1-2	-	CASSIPGAAGPDDYGYTF	TGTGCCAGCAGTATCCCCGGGGCGGCAGGCCCAGACGATTATGGCTACACCTTC
-	TRBV11-2	TRBJ2-1	TRBD2	CASSLVSGLGHEQFF	TGTGCCAGCAGCTTAGTGTCGGGACTAGGCCATGAGCAGTTCTTC